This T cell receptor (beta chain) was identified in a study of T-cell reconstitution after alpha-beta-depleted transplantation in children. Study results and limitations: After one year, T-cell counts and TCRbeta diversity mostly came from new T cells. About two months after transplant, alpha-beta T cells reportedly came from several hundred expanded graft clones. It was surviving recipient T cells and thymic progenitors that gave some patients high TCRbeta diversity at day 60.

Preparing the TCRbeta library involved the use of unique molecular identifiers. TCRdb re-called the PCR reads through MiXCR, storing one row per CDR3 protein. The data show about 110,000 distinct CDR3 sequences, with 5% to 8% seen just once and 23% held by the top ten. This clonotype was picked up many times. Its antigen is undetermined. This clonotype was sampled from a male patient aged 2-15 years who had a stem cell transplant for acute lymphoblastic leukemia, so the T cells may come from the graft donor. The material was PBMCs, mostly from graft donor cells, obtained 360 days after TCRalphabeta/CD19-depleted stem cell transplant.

The CDR3 reads CSAPPIAGGFQETQYF. DNA of the CDR3: TGCAGTGCTCCCCCCATAGCGGGGGGGTTTCAAGAGACCCAGTACTTC. The chain carries TRBV20-1 and TRBJ2-5; 11 bases are a match to TRBD2. Losses at the gene ends were 5 bases for V and 2 bases for J; bases not matched to a gene: 10. CDR3 length equals 16 residues. Germline V gene data show CDR1 as DFQATT and CDR2 as SNEGSKA (reference sequence).